This T cell receptor beta chain was identified during a study of CD8 T cells in Susac syndrome (dated by TCRdb to 2018 to 2020). About the study as a whole: Of the Susac syndrome patients who were sequenced, over five had clinically active disease and eight were in clinical remission. Repertoire sequencing was used to test whether CD8+ T cell activation and differentiation in Susac syndrome was antigen driven. Susac syndrome patients were therapy-naive, on corticosteroids (some also receiving IVIg), or on IVIg alone at blood withdrawal.

On this clonotype itself: No cognate antigen has been identified for it. The record has no base qualities; no much larger clone is one base away.

Results and caveats for the whole study, not just this receptor: The number of individuals in the TCR sequencing and HLA analysis was acknowledged as relatively small. The CD4+ T cell repertoire of patients with Susac syndrome showed no detectable clonal expansion.

Peripheral blood CD8+ and CD4+ T cells from healthy donors, Susac syndrome patients and multiple sclerosis patients were profiled by high-throughput TCR beta sequencing. Recently defined diagnostic criteria for definite or probable disease were met by the Susac syndrome patients. Bulk CD8+ and CD4+ T cells were purified by magnetic negative isolation, whereas CD8+ TEMRA cells were enriched by FACS. Blood was drawn into EDTA tubes, processed within 24 hours, and PBMCs were isolated by density gradient centrifugation. PBMCs intended for TCR sequencing were cryopreserved in liquid nitrogen and were subsequently thawed in a 37 degrees C water bath. The sorted or isolated CD4+, CD8+ and CD8+ TEMRA cells had a purity of 90% or higher. CDR1 and CDR2, looked up from the germline V gene, are SGHVT and SQSDAQ. V is reduced by 11 bases and J by 4 bases, leaving a spacing of 8 bases between them. Inclusive of the bounding cysteine and phenylalanine, the CDR3 is 11 residues long. CDR3 DNA only is kept here, 33 bases in frame from base 1.

RNA was extracted using the RNeasy kit, and about 0.45 to 1 ug of the RNA was reverse transcribed with random hexamers. The immunoSEQ multiplex PCR assay, covering 54 Vbeta and 13 Jbeta segments, was used to amplify TCR beta CDR3 regions. Bias from PCR amplification was corrected by using a synthetic template baseline for primer optimization and for computational correction. The authors processed their data as follows. Only productive sequences were kept, with reads annotated to V, D and J genes according to IMGT and analyzed in immunoSEQ Analyzer. To calculate clonality, Shannon entropy was normalized by log2 of the number of productive unique sequences and then subtracted from one. Public and private clones were assessed among the 100 most prevalent clones of each patient and control. Clones were defined as Susac-specific when absent from the healthy and MS cohorts, from over 950 published viral clones and from other ImmuneACCESS disease sequences. TCRdb reran the public reads through fastp at Q25 and MiXCR, keeping productive beta chains. Each CDR3 protein gets just one entry, which takes the most common genes and DNA from the rows behind it. The V and J calls and clone size come from TCRdb's table, not from the authors' own analysis. The sample table shows around 170,000 distinct CDR3 sequences, and nearly 97% are seen once. The ten biggest clones cover roughly 0.098% of the sample.

The TCR was taken from a human donor with Susac syndrome. The V gene is TRBV7-4 and the J gene is TRBJ2-2; a confident D gene designation cannot be given. Sequenced input: CD4+ T cells from PBMCs. At the DNA level, the sequence is TGTGCCTGGTCCCCCACCGGGGAGCTGTTTTTT. This sequence encodes CAWSPTGELFF. Reference TRBV7-4 and TRBJ2-2 genes cover what lies past the CDR3, so the full variable domain is GAGVSQSPRYKVAKRGRDVALRCDSISGHVTLYWYRQTLGQGSEVLTYSQSDAQRDKSGRPSGRFSAERPERSVSTLKIQRTEQGDSAVYLCAWSPTGELFFGEGSRLTVL.